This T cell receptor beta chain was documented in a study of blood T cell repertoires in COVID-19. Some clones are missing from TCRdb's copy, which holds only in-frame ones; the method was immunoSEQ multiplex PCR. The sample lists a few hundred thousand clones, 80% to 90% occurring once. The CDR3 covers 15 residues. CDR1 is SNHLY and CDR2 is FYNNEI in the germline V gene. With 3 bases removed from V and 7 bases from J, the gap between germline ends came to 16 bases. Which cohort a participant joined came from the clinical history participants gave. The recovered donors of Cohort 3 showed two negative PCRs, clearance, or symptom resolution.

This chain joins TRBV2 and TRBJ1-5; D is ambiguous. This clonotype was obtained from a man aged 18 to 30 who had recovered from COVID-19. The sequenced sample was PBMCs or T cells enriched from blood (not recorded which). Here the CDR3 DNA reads TGTGCCAGCAGTGACCTCCGGGAGCAAGCCCAGCCCCAGCATTTT. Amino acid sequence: CASSDLREQAQPQHF. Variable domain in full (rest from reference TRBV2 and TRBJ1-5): EPEVTQTPSHQVTQMGQEVILRCVPISNHLYFYWYRQILGQKVEFLVSFYNNEISEKSEIFDDQFSVERPDGSNFTLKIRSTKLEDSAMYFCASSDLREQAQPQHFGDGTRLSIL.